A single sample is the source of the 27 T cell receptor beta chains below, sequenced in a study of identical twins. TCRdb itself ran the 5' RACE reads through MiXCR, one entry per CDR3 protein. The data show about 890,000 distinct CDR3 sequences, approximately 13% seen once. These data were also reused for a study on yellow fever vaccine responses in identical twins.

The sequenced material came from PBMCs. These receptors were obtained from a woman under 30 in good health.

This clonotype was counted only a few times. The chain joins TRBV18 to TRBJ2-2, with D hard to call. Trimming removed 5 bases at V and 2 bases at J, with 18 bases between. The CDR3 sequence is 17 residues long. Germline V gene sequence: CDR1 KGHSH, CDR2 LQKENI. CDR3 amino acids: CASSTLFSGDNTGELFF. The CDR3 DNA reads TGTGCCAGCTCAACCCTCTTCTCCGGTGACAACACCGGGGAGCTGTTTTTT. Full variable domain (missing parts from reference TRBV18 and TRBJ2-2): NAGVMQNPRHLVRRRGQEARLRCSPMKGHSHVYWYRQLPEEGLKFMVYLQKENIIDESGMPKERFSAEFPKEGPSILRIQQVVRGDSAAYFCASSTLFSGDNTGELFFGEGSRLTVL.

This clonotype was seen repeatedly, ten times or more. The CDR3 spells CASSLPDNPYNEQFF. CDR3 bases: TGTGCCAGCAGCCTGCCCGACAACCCCTACAATGAGCAGTTCTTC. The rearrangement uses TRBV28 and TRBJ2-1; no reliable D call. This CDR3 comprises 15 residues. V was cut by 6 bases and J by 2 bases, with 14 bases left in between. Germline V gene lookup returns CDR1 MDHEN and CDR2 SYDVKM.

Note on this clonotype: One end of the junction does not line up with germline, which may come from a read error. Here the CDR3 DNA reads TGTTCCAGCAGCTCCCCTGGGAGGGGAACTTACGAGCAGTACTTC. As protein: CSSSSPGRGTYEQYF. The chain has TRBV7-6 and TRBJ2-7; TRBD2 matches 7 bases. Germline CDR1 reads SGHVS; CDR2 reads FNYEAQ. The CDR3 is 15 amino acids.

There are a few counts of this clonotype. V is TRBV12-3 or TRBV12-4 and J is TRBJ2-1; TRBD2 matches 7 bases. Trimming cost V 4 bases and J 2 bases; bases outside gene matches: 5. This CDR3 spans 15 amino acids. The chain's CDR3 is CASSYSGYPYNEQFF. Written as DNA, the CDR3 is TGTGCCAGCAGTTATAGCGGGTACCCCTACAATGAGCAGTTCTTC.

The chain employs TRBV24-1 and TRBJ2-3; perhaps D is TRBD1 or TRBD2 (5 bases each). With 3 bases removed from V and 2 bases from J, the gap between germline ends came to 11 bases. Germline CDR1 reads KGHDR; CDR2 reads SFDVKD. CDR3 length: 15 amino acids. CDR3 nucleotide sequence: TGTGCCACCAGTGATCGGGGCGGGCCCACAGATACGCAGTATTTT. Encoded protein: CATSDRGGPTDTQYF.

This clonotype was seen at least ten times. This chain connects TRBV12-3 or TRBV12-4 to TRBJ1-6; 7 nucleotides align to TRBD1. The V and J ends lost 7 bases and 5 bases, in that order; junction bases with no gene match: 11. The CDR3 covers 16 residues. The CDR3 sequence is CASTLEGGFNNSPLHF. As DNA, the CDR3 is TGTGCCAGCACCCTGGAAGGGGGCTTCAATAATTCACCCCTCCACTTT.

There are many counts of this clonotype. This sequence joins TRBV10-2 and TRBJ2-3; D gene unclear. CDR1 and CDR2 (germline): WSHSY, SAAADI. CDR3 length: 14 amino acids. V was cut by 8 bases and J by 0 bases, with 12 bases left in between. CDR3 nucleotide sequence: TGCGCCAGCCTCCCGGGCGGAAGCACAGATACGCAGTATTTT. Translating gives CASLPGGSTDTQYF.

The rearrangement uses TRBV10-3 and TRBJ1-1, with TRBD1 as a possible D gene (5 bases). The germline V gene encodes CDR1 ENHRY and CDR2 SYGVKD. CDR3 length equals 15 residues. Trimming pared 3 bases from V and 6 bases from J, leaving 17 bases between. CDR3 loop: CAISERGSPYSEAFF. CDR3 DNA sequence: TGTGCCATCAGTGAAAGGGGCAGCCCGTACTCTGAAGCTTTCTTT.

This chain links TRBV28 with TRBJ1-5; a weak D match, TRBD1 (6 bases). Germline CDR1 MDHEN, CDR2 SYDVKM. Trimming removed 4 bases at V and 6 bases at J, with 16 bases between. This CDR3 has 15 residues. This chain's CDR3 is CASSSIRDNLQPQHF. CDR3 nucleotide sequence: TGTGCCAGCAGTTCGATCCGGGACAACCTTCAGCCCCAGCATTTT.

The rearrangement uses TRBV11-1 and TRBJ2-7, with 8 bases aligning to TRBD2. Losses at the gene ends were 3 bases for V and 0 bases for J; bases not matched to a gene: 13. Germline CDR1 is SGHAT and CDR2 is FQDESV (reference sequence). CDR3 length: 18 residues. DNA for the CDR3: TGTGCCAGCAGCTTTGGGGCTGTCGGGGGGGGGAGCTCCTACGAGCAGTACGTC. Its protein is CASSFGAVGGGSSYEQYV.

The V gene is TRBV5-6, the J gene TRBJ2-3; TRBD2 agrees at 13 bases. CDR1 and CDR2 from the germline V gene are SGHDT and YYEEEE. This CDR3 is 17 amino acids long. Trimming cost V 3 bases and J 4 bases; bases outside gene matches: 8. CDR3 in DNA: TGTGCCAGCAGCTCGTTCACTAGCGGGAGGGTTGCAGATACGCAGTATTTT. Protein product: CASSSFTSGRVADTQYF.

This clonotype was counted only a few times. The genes are TRBV4-1 and TRBJ2-7; 9 bases match TRBD2. Germline V gene sequence: CDR1 MGHRA, CDR2 YSYEKL. The CDR3 has 14 residues. After removal of 4 bases from V and 3 bases from J, the junction contained 4 bases not matched to a gene. The DNA of the CDR3 is TGCGCCAGCAGCCCAGGCGGGGGGGGCTACGAGCAGTACTTC. Amino acids: CASSPGGGGYEQYF.

This clonotype was counted at least ten times. The chain has TRBV4-1 and TRBJ2-3; D is undetermined. Germline CDR1 reads MGHRA; CDR2 reads YSYEKL. The CDR3 sequence is 12 residues long. V was cut by 2 bases and J by 6 bases, with 6 bases left in between. This chain's CDR3 is CASSQTADTQYF. In DNA form, the CDR3 reads TGCGCCAGCAGCCAAACCGCCGATACGCAGTATTTT.

This clonotype was counted between two and nine times. The chain carries TRBV29-1 and TRBJ2-5; 8 bases agree with TRBD2. V was pared by 3 bases and J by 3 bases, with 12 bases of the junction left unmatched. Germline CDR1 SQVTM, CDR2 ANQGSEA. The CDR3 consists of 16 residues. As DNA, the CDR3 is TGCAGCGTTGAGTTGGAGCGGGGGCGGTGGAAAGAGACCCAGTACTTC. It translates to CSVELERGRWKETQYF.

The J gene is TRBJ2-1, the V gene TRBV27; D is uncertain. CDR3 length: 13 residues. In germline, CDR1 is MNHEY, CDR2 SMNVEV (reference sequence). V lost 8 bases, J lost 6 bases, and 14 bases lay in between. CDR3 amino acids: CASPLEVFNEQFF. For the CDR3, the DNA is TGTGCCAGCCCCCTTGAAGTTTTCAATGAGCAGTTCTTC.

Of note for this clonotype: This may be a read error, as it is one base from a much larger clone. This chain joins TRBV27 and TRBJ1-6, with unresolved D. V was shortened by 4 bases and J by 0 bases, with 4 bases between the two germline ends. Germline CDR1 reads MNHEY; CDR2 reads SMNVEV (reference sequence). The CDR3 sequence is 14 residues long. The CDR3: CASSSDSYNSPLHF. In DNA, the CDR3 is TGTGCCAGCAGTTCCGACTCCTATAATTCACCCCTCCACTTT.

The V call is TRBV6-1, the J call TRBJ1-1, with D maybe TRBD1 (5 bases). This CDR3 comprises 17 residues. Germline CDR1 MNHNS, CDR2 SASEGT. Trimming removed 7 bases from V and 4 bases from J, with 25 bases in between. CDR3 loop: CASIPAWREGRITEAFF. Written as DNA, the CDR3 is TGTGCCAGCATTCCCGCGTGGAGGGAGGGGAGGATCACTGAAGCTTTCTTT.

The rearrangement joins TRBV11-2 to TRBJ2-2; 10 nucleotides line up with TRBD1. The CDR3 consists of 17 residues. The J segment lost 5 bases and the V segment lost 0 bases, leaving 6 bases of the junction unmatched. Germline V gives CDR1 SGHAT, CDR2 FQNNGV. Here the CDR3 reads CASSLDWGQGWTGELFF. The DNA of the CDR3 is TGTGCCAGCAGCTTAGATTGGGGACAGGGGTGGACCGGGGAGCTGTTTTTT.

The gene calls are TRBV12-3 or TRBV12-4 and TRBJ2-3, with 10 bases matching TRBD1. V dropped 1 base and J dropped 8; count of bases not matched to a gene: 6. This CDR3 comprises 15 residues. In DNA, the CDR3 is TGTGCCAGCAGTTTAGACCCCCGGGACAGGGGTACGCAGTATTTT. This codes for CASSLDPRDRGTQYF.

The chain has TRBV5-6 and TRBJ2-7; 7 bases fit TRBD2. This CDR3 has 14 amino acids. CDR1 is SGHDT, CDR2 YYEEEE, per germline. Trimming cost V 6 bases and J 2 bases; bases outside gene matches: 8. The DNA of the CDR3 is TGTGCCAGCACCAAGCGGGACGTGGCCTACGAGCAGTACTTC. Protein: CASTKRDVAYEQYF.

This clonotype was picked up a small number of times. The J gene is TRBJ2-5, the V gene TRBV3-1; weak D call: TRBD2 (6 bases). The V gene lost 0 bases and the J gene lost 5 bases, with 16 bases spanning the gap. Germline CDR1 reads LGHDT; CDR2 reads YNNKEL (reference sequence). The CDR3 covers 16 residues. The CDR3 spells CASSQDLGLSTETQYF. Written as DNA, the CDR3 is TGTGCCAGCAGCCAAGATTTAGGACTATCCACGGAGACCCAGTACTTC.

This clonotype was observed a few times. This chain connects TRBV4-1 to TRBJ1-2, with no clear D. The CDR3 contains 15 residues. Looked up from germline, CDR1 is MGHRA and CDR2 is YSYEKL. V was trimmed by 0 bases and J by 4 bases, leaving 12 bases between them. CDR3 amino acids: CASSQDGRQSYGYTF. CDR3 nucleotides: TGCGCCAGCAGCCAAGATGGAAGACAAAGCTATGGCTACACCTTC.

The rearrangement links TRBV19 to TRBJ2-5, with 11 bases lining up with TRBD2. The CDR3 covers 15 residues. Trimming took 6 bases from V and 5 from J; bases not matched to a gene: 8. Germline assignment: CDR1 LNHDA and CDR2 SQIVND (reference sequence). Here the CDR3 reads CASSPSGGPGETQYF. The DNA of the CDR3 is TGTGCCAGTAGCCCTAGCGGGGGGCCGGGGGAGACCCAGTACTTC.

This clonotype has only a few counts. CDR3 in DNA: TGTGCCAGCACTATAGGACAGGGAAACTCACCCCTCCACTTT. It codes for CASTIGQGNSPLHF. This rearrangement joins TRBV6-1 to TRBJ1-6, with 8 bases lining up with TRBD1. The CDR3 is 14 amino acids. V trimming: 7 bases; J trimming: 10 bases; junction bases outside the gene matches: 9. Germline V gene lookup returns CDR1 MNHNS and CDR2 SASEGT.

This clonotype has just a few counts. The chain recombines TRBV6-5 with TRBJ1-6; a possible D gene is TRBD1 (5 bases). This CDR3 is 13 amino acids long. Germline lookup yields CDR1 MNHEY and CDR2 SVGAGI. V was cut by 0 bases and J by 15 bases, with 12 bases left in between. For the CDR3, the DNA is TGTGCCAGCAGTTACTCGGGGGAGCGGGTCCTCCACTTT. Its translation is CASSYSGERVLHF.

The rearrangement links TRBV18 to TRBJ2-5; perhaps TRBD1 as D (5 bases). There are 13 residues in the CDR3. Trimming took off 4 bases at V and 6 bases at J, with 12 bases between the two ends. Germline V gene sequence: CDR1 KGHSH, CDR2 LQKENI. This CDR3 is CASSRADIKTQYF. The CDR3 DNA follows: TGTGCCAGCTCACGTGCGGACATAAAGACCCAGTACTTC. Using reference TRBV18 and TRBJ2-5 for the parts outside the CDR3, the full variable domain is NAGVMQNPRHLVRRRGQEARLRCSPMKGHSHVYWYRQLPEEGLKFMVYLQKENIIDESGMPKERFSAEFPKEGPSILRIQQVVRGDSAAYFCASSRADIKTQYFGPGTRLLVL.

The genes are TRBV24-1 and TRBJ2-2; maybe TRBD2 (6 bases). V lost 8 bases, J lost 6 bases, and 15 bases lay in between. There are 14 residues in the CDR3. In germline, CDR1 is KGHDR, CDR2 SFDVKD. CDR3 sequence (DNA): TGTGCCACCAAGGAGGGGCGCTTGTCCGGGGAGCTGTTTTTT. Protein sequence: CATKEGRLSGELFF.